These 2 T cell receptor beta chains came from one sample sequenced in a study of blood T cell repertoires in COVID-19. This table comes from immunoSEQ multiplex PCR, and its TCRdb copy is limited to in-frame clones, with some not included. The table lists 100,000 to 150,000 clones, around 88% of them singletons. The sequencing sample was made of peripheral blood. These receptors all stem from a man aged 55-75 years with COVID-19, enrolled during active disease.

V gene TRBV3-1 (or the pseudogene TRBV3-2) combines with J gene TRBJ2-1; 10 bases are shared with TRBD1. V shed 4 bases, J shed 6 bases, and the junction held 6 bases outside the gene matches. Germline V gene sequence: CDR1 LGHDT, CDR2 YNNKEL (reference sequence). The CDR3 length is 15 residues. CDR3 DNA sequence: TGTGCCAGCAGCCTGGGACAGGGGATAGGCAATGAGCAGTTCTTC. This codes for CASSLGQGIGNEQFF.

This rearrangement joins TRBV30 to TRBJ1-2; D not certain. Germline V gene lookup returns CDR1 GTSNPN and CDR2 SVGIG (reference sequence). This CDR3 is 15 amino acids long. Trimming cost V 2 bases and J 0 bases, with 13 bases left between them. CDR3 DNA: TGTGCCTGGAGTACCCGAGGGCCAGCTAACTATGGCTACACCTTC. Translation gives CAWSTRGPANYGYTF.